Following are 20 T cell receptor beta chains from one sample sequenced in a study of post-analysis software for immune sequencing data. General study findings and limits: TRBV segments more frequent in patients than in controls numbered five and included TRBV5-6, TRBV5-1 and TRBV20-1.

Their cognate antigens are unknown. cDNA libraries for TCR beta contained unique molecular identifiers. One entry per CDR3 protein results from TCRdb running MiXCR on the PCR reads. The table records about 820,000 distinct CDR3 sequences, around 53% of them present only once. Specimen: blood. These TCRs come from a girl aged 10 to 17 with multiple sclerosis.

This clonotype occurred many times. The chain combines TRBV7-9 with TRBJ2-5, with D hard to call. Germline CDR1 is SEHNR and CDR2 is FQNEAQ (reference sequence). The CDR3 sequence is 13 residues long. Trimming shortened V by 1 base and J by 2 bases, and 5 bases separated the two germline ends. Here the CDR3 reads CASSLGRQETQYF. The CDR3 bases are TGTGCCAGCAGCTTAGGACGGCAAGAGACCCAGTACTTC.

The chain recombines TRBV10-3 with TRBJ2-3, with D possibly matching TRBD2 (6 bases). Per the germline V gene, CDR1 is ENHRY and CDR2 is SYGVKD. The CDR3 has 13 amino acids. The CDR3 DNA follows: TGTGCGGCAACTAGCATCGGTACAGATACGCAGTATTTT. Encoded protein: CAATSIGTDTQYF.

The genes are TRBV25-1 and TRBJ1-1, with D possibly being TRBD1 (6 bases). With 1 base removed from V and 5 bases from J, the gap between germline ends came to 17 bases. The CDR3 is 16 residues long. From germline, CDR1 is MGHDK and CDR2 SYGVNS. CDR3 protein: CASSESGLLTGTEAFF. CDR3 DNA sequence: TGTGCCAGCAGTGAATCAGGACTCCTAACAGGGACTGAAGCTTTCTTT.

The V and J genes are TRBV2 and TRBJ1-6; the match to TRBD1 covers 11 bases. The CDR3 sequence is 14 residues long. The trim removed 4 bases at V and 7 bases at J, leaving 0 bases unmatched. In germline, CDR1 is SNHLY, CDR2 FYNNEI. The CDR3 loop is CASSGDRGNSPLHF. Written as DNA, the CDR3 is TGTGCCAGCAGTGGGGACAGGGGGAATTCACCCCTCCACTTT.

The chain is built from TRBV10-1 and TRBJ2-5; D is possibly TRBD2 (5 bases). CDR3 length: 15 amino acids. The germline V gene has CDR1 WNHNN and CDR2 SYGVQD (reference sequence). V lost 3 bases, J lost 4 bases, and 15 bases lay in between. The CDR3 region has the DNA TGCGCCAGCAGTGAATTCAATGGAGGTGGAGAGACCCAGTACTTC. Its protein product is CASSEFNGGGETQYF.

This clonotype has a handful of counts. V usage is TRBV6-1 and J usage is TRBJ2-6, with D perhaps assigned TRBD1 or TRBD2 (7 bases each). The germline gives CDR1 MNHNS, CDR2 SASEGT. The V end was cut by 6 bases, the J end by 0 bases, with 18 bases between. The CDR3 spans 18 residues. This CDR3 is CASSPARGGSSGANVLTF. CDR3 coding DNA: TGTGCCAGCAGCCCAGCCAGGGGGGGAAGCTCTGGGGCCAACGTCCTGACTTTC.

The genes are TRBV29-1 and TRBJ2-3, with 9 bases identical to TRBD1. Germline CDR1 SQVTM, CDR2 ANQGSEA. This CDR3 is 15 amino acids long. Trimming cost V 7 bases and J 2 bases; bases outside gene matches: 10. The CDR3: CSGSTGGVATDTQYF. DNA of the CDR3: TGCAGCGGATCTACAGGGGGCGTAGCCACAGATACGCAGTATTTT.

This clonotype has only a few counts. The genes are TRBV29-1 and TRBJ2-1; the match to TRBD1 covers 7 bases. Germline V lookup: CDR1 SQVTM, CDR2 ANQGSEA. CDR3 size: 14 residues. The trim removed 0 bases at V and 7 bases at J, leaving 6 bases unmatched. CDR3 residues: CSVEELGGGNEQFF. The CDR3 DNA follows: TGCAGCGTTGAAGAGTTAGGGGGCGGGAATGAGCAGTTCTTC.

The chain joins TRBV18 to TRBJ1-2; D uncertain. Germline CDR1 reads KGHSH; CDR2 reads LQKENI. This CDR3 has 16 residues. V dropped 6 bases and J dropped 0 bases, with 17 bases sitting between them. In nucleotides, the CDR3 is TGTGCCAGCTCTCTGAAAATGGGAGATTCTAACTATGGCTACACCTTC. Translated, it gives CASSLKMGDSNYGYTF. The variable domain in full, with the rest retrieved from reference TRBV18 and TRBJ1-2, is NAGVMQNPRHLVRRRGQEARLRCSPMKGHSHVYWYRQLPEEGLKFMVYLQKENIIDESGMPKERFSAEFPKEGPSILRIQQVVRGDSAAYFCASSLKMGDSNYGYTFGSGTRLTVV.

The chain combines TRBV29-1 with TRBJ1-1; D unclear. Trimming stripped 5 bases from V and 3 bases from J, with 13 bases between. The CDR3 loop spans 13 amino acids. Looked up from germline, CDR1 is SQVTM and CDR2 is ANQGSEA. The chain's CDR3 is CSVLHISDTEAFF. CDR3 DNA sequence: TGCAGCGTTCTCCACATCTCGGACACTGAAGCTTTCTTT.

This clonotype has only a few counts. The chain has TRBV20-1 and TRBJ1-2; no clear D gene. V lost 6 bases and J 0 bases, leaving 8 bases between the germline ends. Germline loops: CDR1 DFQATT, CDR2 SNEGSKA (reference sequence). This CDR3 spans 12 amino acids. The CDR3 nucleotides read TGCAGTGCCCCGAACGCTAACTATGGCTACACCTTC. Translation: CSAPNANYGYTF.

V usage is TRBV11-3 and J usage is TRBJ2-4; D gene ambiguous. Trimming took off 1 base at V and 10 bases at J, with 11 bases between the two ends. The V gene's germline CDR1 is SGHNT and CDR2 YENEEA. The CDR3 loop spans 13 amino acids. CDR3 nucleotide sequence: TGTGCCAGCAGCTTAGTGGCAGGCGCAATTCAGTACTTC. Protein product: CASSLVAGAIQYF.

The chain combines TRBV6-5 with TRBJ1-2; 8 bases align to TRBD1. With 7 bases clipped from V and 5 bases from J, the junction kept 6 bases outside the gene matches. The CDR3 sequence is 13 residues long. From germline, CDR1 is MNHEY and CDR2 SVGAGI. The CDR3 sequence: CASKFDRGYGYTF. The CDR3 DNA reads as TGTGCCAGCAAGTTTGACAGGGGTTATGGCTACACCTTC.

The chain joins TRBV6-6 to TRBJ2-1; maybe TRBD1 (5 bases). Trimming removed 2 bases from V and 6 bases from J, with 20 bases in between. CDR3 size: 17 residues. Germline V lookup: CDR1 MNHNY, CDR2 SVGAGI (reference sequence). The CDR3 region has the DNA TGTGCCAGCAGTTACACACTGACAGACGCGGTATCCAATGAGCAGTTCTTC. Encoded protein: CASSYTLTDAVSNEQFF.

As regards this clonotype: The junction differs from germline at one of its ends, possibly a read error. The chain couples TRBV6-1 to TRBJ2-2, with D perhaps being TRBD1 or TRBD2 (5 bases each). The germline gives CDR1 MNHNS, CDR2 SASEGT. The CDR3 spans 18 residues. The CDR3 region has the DNA TGTGCCAGCACCGAGGGGTCCTCGCGAATCCGCAACACCGGGGAGCGGTTTTTT. Residues: CASTEGSSRIRNTGERFF.

This clonotype appeared a few times. V gene TRBV18 combines with J gene TRBJ2-5; D is ambiguous. Per the germline V gene, CDR1 is KGHSH and CDR2 is LQKENI. V lost 3 bases, J lost 2 bases, and 10 bases lay in between. There are 14 residues in the CDR3. The CDR3 region is CASSPNRAQETQYF. The CDR3 DNA reads TGTGCCAGCTCACCCAACAGAGCTCAAGAGACCCAGTACTTC.

This clonotype has only a few counts. The chain couples TRBV7-9 to TRBJ2-7, with TRBD2 identical over 10 bases. The junction had 5 bases not matched to a gene; V was cut back by 10 bases and J by 2 bases. This CDR3 is 13 amino acids long. CDR1 is SEHNR, CDR2 FQNEAQ, per germline (reference sequence). The chain's CDR3 is CATGTSDTYEQYF. DNA of the CDR3: TGTGCCACCGGGACTAGCGATACCTACGAGCAGTACTTC.

The rearrangement joins TRBV6-5 to TRBJ1-2; unclear D gene. There are 14 residues in the CDR3. Trimming took off 6 bases at V and 0 bases at J, with 11 bases between the two ends. Per germline, CDR1 MNHEY and CDR2 SVGAGI. The CDR3: CASRRRQANYGYTF. CDR3 coding DNA: TGTGCCAGCAGAAGGAGGCAGGCTAACTATGGCTACACCTTC.

The chain couples TRBV29-1 to TRBJ2-5; a possible D gene is TRBD2 (6 bases). V was trimmed by 4 bases and J by 4 bases, leaving 10 bases between them. This CDR3 comprises 12 residues. Germline CDR1 SQVTM, CDR2 ANQGSEA. The CDR3 coding sequence is TGCAGCGTTGGTTTCGGGGGAGAGACCCAGTACTTC. It is translated as CSVGFGGETQYF.

This clonotype came up a few times. This sequence joins TRBV12-3 or TRBV12-4 and TRBJ1-1; tentative D call: TRBD1 (5 bases). The CDR3 totals 13 residues. The V gene lost 6 bases and the J gene lost 3 bases, with 11 bases spanning the gap. The CDR3 loop reads CASSRLGDTEAFF. The CDR3 nucleotides are TGTGCCAGCAGCAGGTTGGGGGACACTGAAGCTTTCTTT.